A single T cell receptor (beta chain) is shown here with its context. Antigen unknown. This sample stems from a study of CD8 T cells in ankylosing spondylitis. Study-level findings and limits: Seemingly distinctive of ankylosing spondylitis blood was a TCR beta motif formed by eight highly homologous variants. Peripheral blood samples showed relatively rare disease-linked clones, and these clones were CD8+. Previously reported in reactive arthritis synovial fluid and blood were some of the motif variants. Significantly higher representation of disease-linked clones was reported for matched ankylosing spondylitis synovial fluid.

CDR1 and CDR2 (germline): SGHKS, YYEKEE (reference sequence). Trimming took 1 base from V and 0 from J, leaving 10 bases between them. This CDR3 has 15 amino acids. The TCR beta libraries were generated through quantitative 5'-RACE incorporating molecular barcodes. TCRdb used MiXCR to reprocess the 5' RACE reads, holding one entry per CDR3 protein. The repertoire holds over 400,000 distinct CDR3 sequences, about 24% seen once, with approximately 1% in the top ten. The material sequenced was blood, either unsorted or a sorted T cell fraction (not recorded which). The rearrangement links TRBV5-5 to TRBJ1-1, with D possibly being TRBD1 (5 bases). This TCR was sampled from a male donor with ankylosing spondylitis. This CDR3 is CASSLTGSLNTEAFF. The CDR3 coding sequence is TGTGCCAGCAGCTTGACAGGATCCCTGAACACTGAAGCTTTCTTT.